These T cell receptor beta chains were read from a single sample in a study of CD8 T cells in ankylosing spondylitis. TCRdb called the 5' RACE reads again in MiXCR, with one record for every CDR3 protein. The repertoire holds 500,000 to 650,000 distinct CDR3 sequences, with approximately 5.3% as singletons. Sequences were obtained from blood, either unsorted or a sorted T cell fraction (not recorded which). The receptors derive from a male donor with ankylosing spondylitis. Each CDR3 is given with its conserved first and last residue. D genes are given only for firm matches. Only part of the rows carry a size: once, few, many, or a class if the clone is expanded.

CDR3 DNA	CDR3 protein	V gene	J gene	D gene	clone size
TGCGCCAGCAGCGAAGGGAGTGGCTACACCTTC	CASSEGSGYTF	TRBV5-1	TRBJ1-2	.	many
TGTGCCAGCAGTTACTCCCCACAGGTCCTCTATGGCTACACCTTC	CASSYSPQVLYGYTF	TRBV6-5	TRBJ1-2	.	many
TGTGCCAGCAGTTACGTTTTAGCGGGGAACACCGGGGAGCTGTTTTTT	CASSYVLAGNTGELFF	TRBV6-5	TRBJ2-2	TRBD2	many
TGTGCCAGCAGGATAGCGGGACGCCTCTACAATGAGCAGTTCTTC	CASRIAGRLYNEQFF	TRBV12-3/TRBV12-4	TRBJ2-1	TRBD2	many
TGTGCCAGCAGTCGGACTAGCGGTTCGTTTTCCTACGAGCAGTACTTC	CASSRTSGSFSYEQYF	TRBV12-3/TRBV12-4	TRBJ2-7	TRBD2	many
TGTGCCATCAGTCCCTCAGCGGGAGGGTACAATGAGCAGTTCTTC	CAISPSAGGYNEQFF	TRBV10-3	TRBJ2-1	TRBD2	many
TGCAGTGCCAGATGGCGGCAAAACACCGGGGAGCTGTTTTTT	CSARWRQNTGELFF	TRBV20-1	TRBJ2-2	.	many
TGCGCCAGCAGCCAAAGCGGGGGGGCAGATACGCAGTATTTT	CASSQSGGADTQYF	TRBV4-3	TRBJ2-3	TRBD2	many
TGTGCCAGCAGTTATGACCAAGAGGCGCGGGAGACCCAGTACTTC	CASSYDQEARETQYF	TRBV6-5	TRBJ2-5	.	many
TGCAGCGTTGGAGGCCCTTCGGACCAAGAGACCCAGTACTTC	CSVGGPSDQETQYF	TRBV29-1	TRBJ2-5	.	few
TGTGCCAGCAGTGACCCGGCCTCGCGCGCTCAAGCTTTCTTT	CASSDPASRAQAFF	TRBV28	TRBJ1-1	.	many
TGTGCCAGCAGCTTAGTGTATAGTGAGCAGTTCTTC	CASSLVYSEQFF	TRBV7-2	TRBJ2-1	.	many
TGCAGCGTTTTGTCCACCTCCTCGGAAGAGACCCAGTACTTC	CSVLSTSSEETQYF	TRBV29-1	TRBJ2-5	.	many
TGTTCCACAAGGACCCAAGAGACCCAGTACTTC	CSTRTQETQYF	TRBV28	TRBJ2-5	.	many
TGTGCCAGCAGTTCAGCCAGCTATCGCACCTTC	CASSSASYRTF	TRBV12-3/TRBV12-4	TRBJ1-2	.	many
TGTGCCAGCAGTGATTGGTCAGGGAGCTCCTACGAGCAGTACTTC	CASSDWSGSSYEQYF	TRBV2	TRBJ2-7	.	few
TGTGCCAGCAGCCAAGAACAGGACCGCCAAGAGACCCAGTACTTC	CASSQEQDRQETQYF	TRBV3-1	TRBJ2-5	.	many
TGCGCCAGCAGCTTGGATAGGGGGACAGGGGAATCCTACGAGCAGTACTTC	CASSLDRGTGESYEQYF	TRBV5-1	TRBJ2-7	TRBD1	many
TGTGCCAGCTCCCCTAGACAGGCGAGCTCCTACGAGCAGTACTTC	CASSPRQASSYEQYF	TRBV2	TRBJ2-7	.	many
TGTGCCAGCAGCTTAGACGGCGACTTC	CASSLDGDF	TRBV7-8	TRBJ2-5	.	many
TGTGCCAGCAGCGTAGGGTTGGGCGGCGGATTCTACGAGCAGTACTTC	CASSVGLGGGFYEQYF	TRBV9	TRBJ2-7	.	many
TGCGCCAGCAGCCAACTCGGACTAGCGGGAGGCCCCGGTAGGGGGGATACGCAGTATTTT	CASSQLGLAGGPGRGDTQYF	TRBV4-1	TRBJ2-3	TRBD2	few
TGTGCCAGCAGTTTATGGGACACGAGAACCGGGGAGCTGTTTTTT	CASSLWDTRTGELFF	TRBV12-3/TRBV12-4	TRBJ2-2	.	many
TGTGCCAGCAGCCTAGGGGGTGACTATGGCTACACCTTC	CASSLGGDYGYTF	TRBV4-2	TRBJ1-2	.	many
TGTGCCAGCAGCTTAGTAACAGCGGACGGGCCCCAGCATTTT	CASSLVTADGPQHF	TRBV7-9	TRBJ1-5	.	many
TGCGCCAGCAGCCCCCGGGCAGAACTTAACTATGGCTACACCTTC	CASSPRAELNYGYTF	TRBV4-1	TRBJ1-2	.	many
TGTGCCAGCAGCTTAGGGCCCCCGGGGGCCGCAGATACGCAGTATTTT	CASSLGPPGAADTQYF	TRBV11-3	TRBJ2-3	.	.
TGTGCCAGCAGCTTAGATACGTTGCGGGGGTTCCTATACAATGAGCAGTTCTTC	CASSLDTLRGFLYNEQFF	TRBV11-2	TRBJ2-1	TRBD2	few
TGTGCCAGCAGCTTTCGACAGGGCGGCGGGGAGCTGTTTTTT	CASSFRQGGGELFF	TRBV7-2	TRBJ2-2	TRBD1	many
TGCGCCAGCAGCCAATGGGGAGGGATAAACACCGGGGAGCTGTTTTTT	CASSQWGGINTGELFF	TRBV4-1	TRBJ2-2	TRBD2	few
TGTGCCAGCTCACCATTAGGGACAGGGCCCGAAAAACTGTTTTTT	CASSPLGTGPEKLFF	TRBV18	TRBJ1-4	TRBD1	many
TGCAGTGCTAGACCCAGACTAGGGGGATCCCACGAGCAGTACTTC	CSARPRLGGSHEQYF	TRBV20-1	TRBJ2-7	.	many
TGTGCCAGCAGCGGGGGGACAGGGGCCTACGAGCAGTACTTC	CASSGGTGAYEQYF	TRBV7-2	TRBJ2-7	TRBD1	many
TGTGCCAGCACCCAAACGGGGCGACAGTCGGGCACTGAAGCTTTCTTT	CASTQTGRQSGTEAFF	TRBV7-9	TRBJ1-1	.	many
TGTGCCAGCAGCGCGGACAGGGCTGGAAACACCATATATTTT	CASSADRAGNTIYF	TRBV9	TRBJ1-3	TRBD1	many
TGTGCCAGCAGTTCCTGGGCCCACCCCGGCTACGAGCAGTACTTC	CASSSWAHPGYEQYF	TRBV27	TRBJ2-7	.	few
TGTGCCAGCAGTGCCCGGGACAGGGGGCCCTTAGACTATGGCTACACCTTC	CASSARDRGPLDYGYTF	TRBV12-3/TRBV12-4	TRBJ1-2	TRBD1	many
TGCAGTGCTGGCCGTCTGCTAGCGGGATACAATGAGCAGTTCTTC	CSAGRLLAGYNEQFF	TRBV20-1	TRBJ2-1	TRBD2	many
TGTGCCAGCAGCCAGCTGACCGGGACAGGGGGTCTATCCTACGAGCAGTACTTC	CASSQLTGTGGLSYEQYF	TRBV4-2	TRBJ2-7	TRBD1	few
TGTGCCACCAGTGATTATGCGGCCTCCTACAATGAGCAGTTCTTC	CATSDYAASYNEQFF	TRBV24-1	TRBJ2-1	.	many
TGCAGTGCCCAGGGAAAGAACACTGAAGCTTTCTTT	CSAQGKNTEAFF	TRBV20-1	TRBJ1-1	.	many
TGCAGCGTTGCCCTTTACCGGGACACTGAAGCTTTCTTT	CSVALYRDTEAFF	TRBV29-1	TRBJ1-1	.	.
TGTGCCAGCAGCCCGCGGGATCGGGAGACCCAGTACTTC	CASSPRDRETQYF	TRBV3-1	TRBJ2-5	.	many
TGCGCCAGCAGCTTGGCCGGCGGAGTTGGAAACACCATATATTTT	CASSLAGGVGNTIYF	TRBV5-1	TRBJ1-3	.	many
TGTGCCAGCAGTGACCCTAGTCGACAGGGAGGATATGGCTACACCTTC	CASSDPSRQGGYGYTF	TRBV6-1	TRBJ1-2	TRBD1	many
TGCGCCAGCAGTCCAGGGGAGCTTGAGACCCAGTACTTC	CASSPGELETQYF	TRBV5-1	TRBJ2-5	.	many
TGTGCCAGCAGTTTGGCCTTTGCCCACGAGCAGTACTTC	CASSLAFAHEQYF	TRBV27	TRBJ2-7	.	many
TGTGCCAGCAGCCTCGCTATTGCGAACACTGAAGCTTTCTTT	CASSLAIANTEAFF	TRBV6-2/TRBV6-3	TRBJ1-1	.	many
TGTGCCAGCAGTTTTCATGATGGCTACACCTTC	CASSFHDGYTF	TRBV28	TRBJ1-2	.	many
TGTGCCACCAGTGATGCACCGGGACGGGGAAACACTGAAGCTTTCTTT	CATSDAPGRGNTEAFF	TRBV24-1	TRBJ1-1	.	many
TGTGCCAGCAGCCAAGTAACGAATGAGCAGTTCTTC	CASSQVTNEQFF	TRBV4-2	TRBJ2-1	.	many
TGCAGTGCTAGAGATGGAGCACAGGACTATAATTCACCCCTCCACTTT	CSARDGAQDYNSPLHF	TRBV20-1	TRBJ1-6	.	many
TGTGCCAGCTCACCACGGCAGGCCGACTATGGCTACACCTTC	CASSPRQADYGYTF	TRBV18	TRBJ1-2	.	few
TGCGCCAGCAGCCAAGACGCAGCCGGCCGGTTGCGCACAGATACGCAGTATTTT	CASSQDAAGRLRTDTQYF	TRBV4-3	TRBJ2-3	.	many